This TCR beta chain originates from a study of spatial heterogeneity in lung cancer. About the research overall: Strongly correlated with TCR transcript counts in tumor regions was a T cell module score, which was a transcriptional module score calculated from matched bulk RNA-seq. Study-wide findings and caveats: Tracking of tumor mutation counts was seen in expanded intratumoral alpha and beta TCR counts.

The germline V gene has CDR1 SGHRS and CDR2 YFSETQ. Losses at the gene ends were 6 bases for V and 5 bases for J; bases not matched to a gene: 6. CDR3 length: 13 amino acids. This clonotype was counted at least ten times. Its antigen is undetermined. Time point denoted: sample taken at primary tumor resection. TCRdb re-called the 5' RACE reads through MiXCR, storing one row per CDR3 protein. The data show about 23,000 distinct CDR3 sequences, about 4.9% seen once. The source material was lung tumor tissue, sampled at surgery. The chain employs TRBV5-1 and TRBJ1-1; TRBD1 agrees at 8 bases. The sequence was obtained from a male donor with early-stage non-small cell lung cancer. The CDR3 DNA is TGCGCCAGCACGGGACAGGAGGGTACTGAAGCTTTCTTT. Translating gives CASTGQEGTEAFF. Based on the CDR3 plus reference TRBV5-1 and TRBJ1-1, the full variable domain is KAGVTQTPRYLIKTRGQQVTLSCSPISGHRSVSWYQQTPGQGLQFLFEYFSETQRNKGNFPGRFSGRQFSNSRSEMNVSTLELGDSALYLCASTGQEGTEAFFGQGTRLTVV.